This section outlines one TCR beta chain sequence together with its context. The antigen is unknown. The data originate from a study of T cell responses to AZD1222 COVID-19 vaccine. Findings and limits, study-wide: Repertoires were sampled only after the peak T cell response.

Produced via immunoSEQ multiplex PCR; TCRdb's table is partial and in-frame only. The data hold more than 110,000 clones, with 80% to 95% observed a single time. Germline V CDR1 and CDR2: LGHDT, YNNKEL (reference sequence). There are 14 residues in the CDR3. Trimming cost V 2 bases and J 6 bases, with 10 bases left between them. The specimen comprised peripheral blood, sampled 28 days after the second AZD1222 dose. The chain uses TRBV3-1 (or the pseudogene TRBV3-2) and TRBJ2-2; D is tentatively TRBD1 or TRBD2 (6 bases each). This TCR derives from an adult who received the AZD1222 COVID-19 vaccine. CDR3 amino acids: CASSQRGLAGELFF. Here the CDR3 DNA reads TGTGCCAGCAGCCAACGGGGGCTAGCCGGGGAGCTGTTTTTT.